This entry describes one T cell receptor (beta chain). In TCRdb, the 5' RACE reads were re-called with MiXCR into one record per CDR3 protein. The sample records roughly 35,000 distinct CDR3 sequences, roughly 3.9% being singletons. The entry originates in a study of early T cells in non-severe SARS-CoV-2 infection. Germline lookup yields CDR1 SGHTA and CDR2 FQGTGA. V lost 1 base, J lost 4 bases, and 7 bases lay in between. The CDR3 has 13 residues. J is TRBJ1-1 and V is TRBV7-3; D remains unclear. The receptor was derived from an adult who was a healthcare worker with PCR-confirmed SARS-CoV-2 infection or an uninfected control (not recorded which). Material for sequencing was whole blood. The CDR3 DNA reads as TGTGCCAGCAGCTTAATGACGGGCACTGAAGCTTTCTTT. Translation: CASSLMTGTEAFF.